Shown below are 15 T cell receptor beta chains from a single sample sequenced in a study of shared clonotypes between healthy human individuals. Repertoires were generated with immunoSEQ multiplex PCR, while TCRdb's copy carries only in-frame clones and drops some. The table includes about 2.1 million clones, just over 90% detected once. Naive CD8 cells, CD45RO-negative and positively selected for CCR7, excluded terminally differentiated effector memory CD45RA+ cells. Sample: naive CD8+ T cells from PBMCs. The origin of the receptors is a man aged 18 to 29 in good health. Some clones in this sample may be carry-over from other donors' samples.

The chain links TRBV15 to TRBJ2-2, with 13 positions matching TRBD2. There are 18 residues in the CDR3. After removal of 5 bases from V and 6 bases from J, the junction contained 12 bases not matched to a gene. Germline V gives CDR1 LNHNV, CDR2 YYDKDF (reference sequence). The CDR3 region has the DNA TGTGCCACCAGCGGAACACTAGCGGGAGGGCCCGGAGCCGGGGAGCTGTTTTTT. Protein sequence: CATSGTLAGGPGAGELFF.

The genes are TRBV2 and TRBJ2-1; possibly TRBD1 for D (5 bases). V was pared by 5 bases and J by 7 bases, with 18 bases between. This CDR3 comprises 15 residues. CDR1 and CDR2 from the germline V gene are SNHLY and FYNNEI. The CDR3 sequence is CASSTARGSGNEQFF. The CDR3 DNA reads as TGTGCCAGCAGTACCGCCCGTGGATCAGGGAATGAGCAGTTCTTC.

The chain carries TRBV9 and TRBJ2-1; D ambiguous. CDR1 and CDR2 from the germline V gene are SGDLS and YYNGEE. The CDR3 sequence is 17 residues long. V lost 4 bases and J lost 9, with 26 bases in between. The CDR3 nucleotides read TGTGCCAGCAGCCCCCAGAGATCGTCCACGGGCACAACTGAGCAGTTCTTC. Its translation: CASSPQRSSTGTTEQFF.

The chain combines TRBV4-1 with TRBJ2-7, with D maybe TRBD2 (6 bases). Between the trimmed V and J ends, which lost 1 base and 6 bases, there was a span of 10 bases. CDR1 and CDR2 from the germline V gene are MGHRA and YSYEKL. The CDR3 is made up of 13 amino acids. CDR3 DNA: TGCGCCAGCAGCCAAGTCGCCGGGGGCGAGCAGTACTTC. This gives the protein CASSQVAGGEQYF.

The chain couples TRBV7-8 to TRBJ1-1; 7 positions match TRBD1. The CDR3 spans 16 residues. CDR1 is SGHVS and CDR2 is FQNEAQ in the germline V gene. Trimming removed 0 bases from V and 0 bases from J; junction bases left unmatched: 4. The DNA of the CDR3 is TGTGCCAGCAGCTTAGCTTATCAGGGGGTGAACACTGAAGCTTTCTTT. Its translation: CASSLAYQGVNTEAFF.

The V gene is TRBV6-1, the J gene TRBJ1-5; a possible D gene is TRBD1 (5 bases). Germline V gene lookup returns CDR1 MNHNS and CDR2 SASEGT. The length of the CDR3 is 14 residues. V dropped 6 bases and J dropped 0 bases, with 9 bases sitting between them. CDR3 in amino acids: CASRIRVSNQPQHF. The CDR3 DNA reads TGTGCCAGCAGAATCAGGGTTAGCAATCAGCCCCAGCATTTT.

The gene calls are TRBV28 and TRBJ2-2, with unresolved D. Trimming cost V 3 bases and J 6 bases, with 8 bases left between them. Germline CDR1 reads MDHEN; CDR2 reads SYDVKM. The CDR3 has 13 amino acids. The CDR3 spells CASSFPAAGELFF. The CDR3 bases are TGTGCCAGCAGTTTTCCGGCGGCCGGGGAGCTGTTTTTT.

The chain links TRBV19 to TRBJ1-2, with TRBD1 identical over 9 bases. Germline CDR1 is LNHDA and CDR2 is SQIVND (reference sequence). Trimming at V came to 5 bases and at J to 4 bases, leaving 11 bases not matched to a gene. CDR3 length equals 16 residues. This CDR3 is CASSLLHRDRAYGYTF. The DNA of the CDR3 is TGTGCCAGTAGTCTACTACACCGGGACAGGGCCTATGGCTACACCTTC.

The chain links TRBV6-6 to TRBJ1-1; unclear D gene. The CDR3 runs 12 residues. Trimming took 5 bases from V and 0 from J, leaving 4 bases between them. Germline lookup yields CDR1 MNHNY and CDR2 SVGAGI (reference sequence). The CDR3 reads CASSRMNTEAFF. The CDR3 region has the DNA TGTGCCAGCAGTCGAATGAACACTGAAGCTTTCTTT.

The sample holds one count of this clone. The chain has TRBV29-1 and TRBJ1-4; D is ambiguous. V dropped 2 bases and J dropped 0 bases, with 7 bases sitting between them. The CDR3 contains 14 residues. Germline CDR1 SQVTM, CDR2 ANQGSEA. CDR3 nucleotides: TGCAGCGTTGAACATACCCCAACTAATGAAAAACTGTTTTTT. Translation: CSVEHTPTNEKLFF.

V usage is TRBV28 and J usage is TRBJ2-7, with D hard to call. CDR1 and CDR2 from the germline V gene are MDHEN and SYDVKM. V shed 2 bases and J shed 6 bases, with 14 bases lying between them. The CDR3 totals 14 residues. CDR3 region: CASSLGRWSVEQYF. The CDR3 DNA reads as TGTGCCAGCAGTTTAGGACGGTGGTCGGTCGAGCAGTACTTC.

Regarding this clone: The sample carries other DNA sequences with the same CDR3. V usage is TRBV27 and J usage is TRBJ2-3; TRBD2 might be the D (6 bases). Germline assignment: CDR1 MNHEY and CDR2 SMNVEV (reference sequence). Trimming took off 3 bases at V and 2 bases at J, with 9 bases between the two ends. CDR3 length equals 14 residues. The CDR3 loop is CASSLAGITDTQYF. The CDR3 region has the DNA TGTGCCAGCAGTTTGGCGGGGATCACAGATACGCAGTATTTT.

The chain couples TRBV28 to TRBJ2-7, with TRBD2 matching over 10 bases. V lost 3 bases to trimming and J lost 3 bases; unmatched junction nucleotides: 8. CDR3 length: 16 amino acids. Germline CDR1 and CDR2: MDHEN and SYDVKM. The CDR3 sequence: CASSLIGTSELYEQYF. CDR3 in DNA: TGTGCCAGCAGTTTGATTGGGACTAGCGAACTCTACGAGCAGTACTTC.

The chain joins TRBV7-6 to TRBJ2-5; D remains ambiguous. In germline, CDR1 is SGHVS, CDR2 FNYEAQ. The CDR3 extends over 14 amino acids. V was pared by 5 bases and J by 2 bases, with 12 bases between. CDR3 sequence (DNA): TGTGCCAGCAGCATTAGAGTAGGGCAAGAGACCCAGTACTTC. It specifies CASSIRVGQETQYF.

The rearrangement joins TRBV13 to TRBJ1-1, with 7 bases fitting TRBD1. Per the germline V gene, CDR1 is PRHDT and CDR2 is FYEKMQ (reference sequence). The CDR3 has 15 amino acids. The J segment lost 1 base and the V segment lost 2 bases, leaving 4 bases of the junction unmatched. CDR3 in amino acids: CASSLLGQRNTEAFF. The DNA for the CDR3 is TGTGCCAGCAGCTTATTGGGACAGAGGAACACTGAAGCTTTCTTT.